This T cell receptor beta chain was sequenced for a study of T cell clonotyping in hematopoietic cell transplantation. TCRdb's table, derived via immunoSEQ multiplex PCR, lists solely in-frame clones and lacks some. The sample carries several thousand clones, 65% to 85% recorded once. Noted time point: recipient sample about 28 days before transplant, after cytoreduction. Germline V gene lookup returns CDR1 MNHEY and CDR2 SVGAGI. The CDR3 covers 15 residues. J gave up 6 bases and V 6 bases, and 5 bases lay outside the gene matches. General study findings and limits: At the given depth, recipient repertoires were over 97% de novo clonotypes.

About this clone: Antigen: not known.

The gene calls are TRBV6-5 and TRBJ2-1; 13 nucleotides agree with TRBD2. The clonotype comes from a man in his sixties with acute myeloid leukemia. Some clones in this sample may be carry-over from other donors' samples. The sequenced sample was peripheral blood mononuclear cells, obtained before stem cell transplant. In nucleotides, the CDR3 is TGTGCCAGCAGCTACGGGACTAGCGGGGTCAATGAGCAGTTCTTC. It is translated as CASSYGTSGVNEQFF.